This TCR beta chain was recorded in a study of Graves' ophthalmopathy and Graves' hyperthyroidism. The CDR3 contains 14 residues. Germline loops: CDR1 DFQATT, CDR2 SNEGSKA (reference sequence). V lost 6 bases and J 7 bases, leaving 16 bases between the germline ends. The authors amplified TCR beta CDR3 regions, and they did so from RNA transcripts for repertoire sequencing. The authors performed first-round RT-PCR with HTBI primers and then a second-round multiplex PCR. One entry per CDR3 protein, called by TCRdb with MiXCR from the multiplex PCR reads. This sample has some 750,000 distinct CDR3 sequences, with roughly 41% found just once.

This TCR derives from an adult man with Graves' ophthalmopathy. The sequenced sample consisted of peripheral blood. The chain uses TRBV20-1 and TRBJ1-6; a possible D gene is TRBD1 (5 bases). The CDR3 DNA sequence: TGCAGTGCGGCTCTCGGGGGAGGCAATTCACCCCTCCACTTT. Amino acids: CSAALGGGNSPLHF.